Each of the 11 T cell receptor beta chains below was sequenced from the same sample in a study of control samples from healthy donors and cancer patients. The table came from immunoSEQ multiplex PCR; TCRdb's copy has only in-frame clones and leaves some out. The profile covers approximately 150,000 clones, with just over 85% appearing a single time and roughly 1.7% taken by the ten largest. Sequencing was done on a sample of blood. These receptors were obtained from a man between 18 and 29 years old in good health.

The J gene is TRBJ1-2, the V gene TRBV6-5; D ambiguous. V dropped 6 bases and J dropped 1 base, with 6 bases sitting between them. This CDR3 has 12 residues. Looked up from germline, CDR1 is MNHEY and CDR2 is SVGAGI. The chain's CDR3 is CASRQYNYGYTF. The CDR3 nucleotides are TGTGCCAGCAGGCAATATAACTATGGCTACACCTTC.

This sequence joins TRBV5-4 and TRBJ2-1; a possible D gene is TRBD2 (5 bases). Germline values: CDR1 SGHNT, CDR2 YYREEE (reference sequence). Trimming pared 0 bases from V and 0 bases from J, leaving 7 bases between. The CDR3 runs 15 residues. The CDR3 loop is CASSLVGSSYNEQFF. The CDR3 bases are TGTGCCAGCAGCTTGGTAGGGAGCTCCTACAATGAGCAGTTCTTC.

V is TRBV3-1 (or the pseudogene TRBV3-2) and J is TRBJ2-7, with D unresolved. Deletions cut 5 bases from V and 3 bases from J, with 5 bases between. CDR1 is LGHDT and CDR2 is YNNKEL in the germline V gene (reference sequence). The CDR3 sequence is 11 residues long. CDR3 DNA: TGTGCCAGCAGCTTAAACTACGAGCAGTACTTC. Amino acids: CASSLNYEQYF.

The chain uses TRBV2 and TRBJ2-1; D remains unclear. Trimming shortened V by 4 bases and J by 2 bases, and 0 bases separated the two germline ends. The CDR3 contains 11 residues. Germline V gene data show CDR1 as SNHLY and CDR2 as FYNNEI. The CDR3 sequence: CASSAYNEQFF. CDR3 nucleotides: TGTGCCAGCAGTGCCTACAATGAGCAGTTCTTC.

The chain employs TRBV19 and TRBJ2-1, with a weak D call TRBD2 (6 bases). Germline V gene data show CDR1 as LNHDA and CDR2 as SQIVND (reference sequence). The CDR3 runs 17 residues. V was clipped by 9 bases and J by 2 bases, with 23 bases between them. The CDR3 region is CASREAADAGPYNEQFF. CDR3 DNA: TGTGCCAGCAGGGAGGCCGCGGACGCGGGTCCCTACAATGAGCAGTTCTTC.

V is TRBV2 and J is TRBJ2-3, with D possibly being TRBD1 or TRBD2 (6 bases each). From germline, CDR1 is SNHLY and CDR2 FYNNEI. Trimming pared 7 bases from V and 9 bases from J, leaving 14 bases between. The CDR3 is 12 residues long. The CDR3 is CASKSGAKTQYF. In DNA form, the CDR3 reads TGTGCCAGCAAATCGGGGGCGAAGACGCAGTATTTT.

In its sample, this clone ranks as medium-sized. The chain combines TRBV12-3 or TRBV12-4 with TRBJ2-1; D unresolved. CDR3 length equals 13 residues. Trimming pared 6 bases from V and 0 bases from J, leaving 6 bases between. CDR3 amino acids: CASSTGSYNEQFF. The CDR3, as DNA: TGTGCCAGCAGCACGGGCTCCTACAATGAGCAGTTCTTC.

The chain employs TRBV9 and TRBJ2-2; a weak D match, TRBD1 (6 bases). V was clipped by 1 base and J by 6 bases, with 16 bases between them. Germline V gives CDR1 SGDLS, CDR2 YYNGEE. There are 16 residues in the CDR3. CDR3 region: CASSVRPGQKAGELFF. The CDR3 nucleotides are TGTGCCAGCAGCGTACGTCCCGGACAGAAGGCCGGGGAGCTGTTTTTT.

The chain is built from TRBV18 and TRBJ1-2; D might be TRBD1 (6 bases). The CDR3 has 18 residues. Germline V gives CDR1 KGHSH, CDR2 LQKENI. The V and J ends lost 3 bases and 6 bases respectively, with 26 bases between them. The CDR3 DNA reads as TGTGCCAGCTCACCCTCGAGGGGACAAGGCCCAACCGGTGATGGCTACACCTTC. Its translation is CASSPSRGQGPTGDGYTF.

The chain's CDR3 is CASSRGVETQYF. CDR3 nucleotide sequence: TGTGCCAGCAGCCGGGGCGTTGAGACCCAGTACTTC. The V gene is TRBV6-5, the J gene TRBJ2-5, with D possibly called TRBD1 or TRBD2 (5 bases each). The V end lost 6 bases, the J end lost 5 bases, and 10 bases lay between the germline ends. The CDR3 covers 12 residues. Looked up from germline, CDR1 is MNHEY and CDR2 is SVGAGI.

This clone was picked up one time. The chain has TRBV6-5 and TRBJ2-2; 7 bases are a match to TRBD2. With V trimmed by 6 bases and J by 1 base, 5 bases remained unmatched. From germline, CDR1 is MNHEY and CDR2 SVGAGI. The CDR3 has 15 residues. The DNA for the CDR3 is TGTGCCAGCAGCGCCCAGCGGGGGAACACCGGGGAGCTGTTTTTT. Translating it yields CASSAQRGNTGELFF.